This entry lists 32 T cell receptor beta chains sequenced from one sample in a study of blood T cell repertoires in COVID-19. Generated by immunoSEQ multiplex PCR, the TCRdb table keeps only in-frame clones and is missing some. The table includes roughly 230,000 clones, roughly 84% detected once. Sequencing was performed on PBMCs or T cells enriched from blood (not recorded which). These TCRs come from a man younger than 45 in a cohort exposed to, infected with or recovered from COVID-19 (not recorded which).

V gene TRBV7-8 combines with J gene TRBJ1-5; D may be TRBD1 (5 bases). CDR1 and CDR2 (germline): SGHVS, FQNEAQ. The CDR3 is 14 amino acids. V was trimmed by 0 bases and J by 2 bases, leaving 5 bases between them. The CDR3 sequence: CASSLAGGNQPQHF. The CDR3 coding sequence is TGTGCCAGCAGCTTAGCAGGGGGCAATCAGCCCCAGCATTTT.

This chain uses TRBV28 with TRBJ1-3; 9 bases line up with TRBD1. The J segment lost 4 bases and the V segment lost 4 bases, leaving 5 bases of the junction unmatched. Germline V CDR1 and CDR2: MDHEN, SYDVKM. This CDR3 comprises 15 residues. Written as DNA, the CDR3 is TGTGCCAGCAGTTCCGGACAGGGGTCAGGAAACACCATATATTTT. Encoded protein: CASSSGQGSGNTIYF. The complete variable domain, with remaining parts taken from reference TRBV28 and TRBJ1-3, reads DVKVTQSSRYLVKRTGEKVFLECVQDMDHENMFWYRQDPGLGLRLIYFSYDVKMKEKGDIPEGYSVSREKKERFSLILESASTNQTSMYLCASSSGQGSGNTIYFGEGSWLTVV.

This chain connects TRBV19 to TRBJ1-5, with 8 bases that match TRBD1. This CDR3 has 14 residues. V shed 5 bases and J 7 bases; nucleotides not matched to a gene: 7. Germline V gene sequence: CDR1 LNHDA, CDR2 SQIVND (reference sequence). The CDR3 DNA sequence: TGTGCCAGTAGTCAAACAGGGGGGCGGCAGCCCCAGCATTTT. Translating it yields CASSQTGGRQPQHF.

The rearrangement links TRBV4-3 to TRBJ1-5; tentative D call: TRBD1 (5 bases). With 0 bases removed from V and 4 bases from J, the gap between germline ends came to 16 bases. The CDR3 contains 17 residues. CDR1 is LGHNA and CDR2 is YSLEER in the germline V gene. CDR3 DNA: TGCGCCAGCAGCCAAGATCGGGGACTGGGAGCGAATCAGCCCCAGCATTTT. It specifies CASSQDRGLGANQPQHF.

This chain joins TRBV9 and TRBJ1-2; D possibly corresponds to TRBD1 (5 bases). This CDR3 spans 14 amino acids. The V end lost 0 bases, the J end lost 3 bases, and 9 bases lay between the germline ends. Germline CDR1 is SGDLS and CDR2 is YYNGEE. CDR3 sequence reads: CASSVGVTDYGYTF. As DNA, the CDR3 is TGTGCCAGCAGCGTAGGGGTGACAGACTATGGCTACACCTTC.

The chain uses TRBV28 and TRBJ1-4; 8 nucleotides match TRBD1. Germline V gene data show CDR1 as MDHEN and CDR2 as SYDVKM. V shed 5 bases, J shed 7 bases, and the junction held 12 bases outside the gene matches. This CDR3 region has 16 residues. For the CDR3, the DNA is TGTGCCAGCAGTCCTTCACTGACAGGGGCGAGTGAAAAACTGTTTTTT. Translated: CASSPSLTGASEKLFF.

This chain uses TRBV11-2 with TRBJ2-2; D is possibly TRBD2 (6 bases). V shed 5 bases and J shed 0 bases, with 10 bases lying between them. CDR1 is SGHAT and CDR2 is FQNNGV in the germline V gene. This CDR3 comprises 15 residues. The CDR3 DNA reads TGTGCCAGCAGCCAGGGACTTTCGAACACCGGGGAGCTGTTTTTT. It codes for CASSQGLSNTGELFF.

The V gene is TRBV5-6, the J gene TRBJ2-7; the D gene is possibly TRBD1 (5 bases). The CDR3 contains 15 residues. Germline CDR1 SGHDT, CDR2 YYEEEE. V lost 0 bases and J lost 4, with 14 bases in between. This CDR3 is CASSLGGALRYEQYF. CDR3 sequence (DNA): TGTGCCAGCAGCTTGGGTGGGGCGCTTAGATACGAGCAGTACTTC.

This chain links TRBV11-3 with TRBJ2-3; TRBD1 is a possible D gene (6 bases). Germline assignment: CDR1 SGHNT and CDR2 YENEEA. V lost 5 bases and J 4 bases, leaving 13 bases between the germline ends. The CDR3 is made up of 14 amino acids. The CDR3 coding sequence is TGTGCCAGCAGCACCAGACAGGACCCAGATACGCAGTATTTT. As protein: CASSTRQDPDTQYF.

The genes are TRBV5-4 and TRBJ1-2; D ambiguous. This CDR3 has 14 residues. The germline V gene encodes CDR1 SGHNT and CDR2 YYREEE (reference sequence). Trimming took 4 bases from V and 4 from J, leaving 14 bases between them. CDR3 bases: TGTGCCAGCAGCCCCGGACGGGGAAGCTATGGCTACACCTTC. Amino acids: CASSPGRGSYGYTF. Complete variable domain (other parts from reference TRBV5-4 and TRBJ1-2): ETGVTQSPTHLIKTRGQQVTLRCSSQSGHNTVSWYQQALGQGPQFIFQYYREEENGRGNFPPRFSGLQFPNYSSELNVNALELDDSALYLCASSPGRGSYGYTFGSGTRLTVV.

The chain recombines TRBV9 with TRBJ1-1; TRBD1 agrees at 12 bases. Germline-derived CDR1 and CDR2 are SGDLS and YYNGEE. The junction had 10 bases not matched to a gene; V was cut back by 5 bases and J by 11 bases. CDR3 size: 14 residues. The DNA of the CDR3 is TGTGCCAGCAGAGCCTCGGGGGACAGGGGGCAGGCTTTCTTT. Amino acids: CASRASGDRGQAFF.

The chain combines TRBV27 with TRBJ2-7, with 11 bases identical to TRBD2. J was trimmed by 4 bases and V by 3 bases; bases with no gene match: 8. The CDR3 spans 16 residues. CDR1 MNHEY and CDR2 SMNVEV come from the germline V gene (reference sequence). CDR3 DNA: TGTGCCAGCAGTTTTACTAGCGGGAGTGTCTTTTACGAGCAGTACTTC. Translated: CASSFTSGSVFYEQYF.

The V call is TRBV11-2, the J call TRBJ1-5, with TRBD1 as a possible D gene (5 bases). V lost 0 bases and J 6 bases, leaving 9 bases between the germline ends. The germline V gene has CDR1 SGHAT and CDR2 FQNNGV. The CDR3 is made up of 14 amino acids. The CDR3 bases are TGTGCCAGCAGCTTAGACACGGGGGTTCAGCCCCAGCATTTT. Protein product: CASSLDTGVQPQHF.

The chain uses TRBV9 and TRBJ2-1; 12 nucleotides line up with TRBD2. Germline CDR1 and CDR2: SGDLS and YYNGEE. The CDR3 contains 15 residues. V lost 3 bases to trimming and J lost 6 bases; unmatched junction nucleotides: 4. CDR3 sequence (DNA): TGTGCCAGCAGCGCCTCTAGCGGGAGGGCCAATGAGCAGTTCTTC. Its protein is CASSASSGRANEQFF.

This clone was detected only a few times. The CDR3 DNA reads TGCGCCAGCAGCTTGGGTGACAGGGTTACTCTAGAGACCCAGTACTTC. Translation gives CASSLGDRVTLETQYF. This chain joins TRBV5-1 and TRBJ2-5; 7 nucleotides match TRBD1. Trimming cost V 0 bases and J 4 bases; bases outside gene matches: 9. CDR1 is SGHRS, CDR2 YFSETQ, per germline. This CDR3 is built from 16 residues.

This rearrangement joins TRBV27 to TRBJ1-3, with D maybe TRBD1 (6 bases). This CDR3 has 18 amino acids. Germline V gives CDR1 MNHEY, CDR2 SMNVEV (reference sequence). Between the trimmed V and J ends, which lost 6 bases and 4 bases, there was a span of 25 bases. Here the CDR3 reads CASSSTLGGGYFGNTIYF. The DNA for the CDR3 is TGTGCCAGCAGCTCAACCCTAGGGGGGGGCTATTTCGGAAACACCATATATTTT.

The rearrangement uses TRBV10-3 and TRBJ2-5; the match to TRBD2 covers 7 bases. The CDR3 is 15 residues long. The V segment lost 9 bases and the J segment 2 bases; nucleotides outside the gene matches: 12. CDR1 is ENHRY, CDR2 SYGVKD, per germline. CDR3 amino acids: CAISRAGVNQETQYF. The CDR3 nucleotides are TGTGCCATTTCGAGGGCGGGAGTAAATCAAGAGACCCAGTACTTC.

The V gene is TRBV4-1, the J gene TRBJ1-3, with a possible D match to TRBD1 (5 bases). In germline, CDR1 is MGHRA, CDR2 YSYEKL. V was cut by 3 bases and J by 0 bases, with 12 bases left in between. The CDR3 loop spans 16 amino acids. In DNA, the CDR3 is TGCGCCAGCAGCCAGATCGGGGGGAGCTCTGGAAACACCATATATTTT. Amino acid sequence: CASSQIGGSSGNTIYF.

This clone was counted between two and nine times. CDR3 nucleotide sequence: TGTGCCAGTTCCGGGGGGCCTCGAGAGACCCAGTACTTC. Its protein is CASSGGPRETQYF. The genes are TRBV14 and TRBJ2-5, with a possible D match to TRBD2 (7 bases). The germline V gene encodes CDR1 SGHDN and CDR2 FVKESK. The CDR3 contains 13 residues. V was clipped by 9 bases and J by 4 bases, with 15 bases between them.

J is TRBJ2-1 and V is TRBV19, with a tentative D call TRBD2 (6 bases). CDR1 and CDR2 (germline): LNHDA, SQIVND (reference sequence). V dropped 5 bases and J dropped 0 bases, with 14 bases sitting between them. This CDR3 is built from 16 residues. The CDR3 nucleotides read TGTGCCAGTAGTGGGGGACTTCGAAGCTCCTACAATGAGCAGTTCTTC. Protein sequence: CASSGGLRSSYNEQFF. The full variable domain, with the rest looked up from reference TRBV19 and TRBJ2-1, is DGGITQSPKYLFRKEGQNVTLSCEQNLNHDAMYWYRQDPGQGLRLIYYSQIVNDFQKGDIAEGYSVSREKKESFPLTVTSAQKNPTAFYLCASSGGLRSSYNEQFFGPGTRLTVL.

The CDR3 is CASSIGQGGLPREQYF. The CDR3 nucleotides are TGTGCCAGCAGTATTGGACAGGGAGGCCTACCGCGCGAGCAGTACTTC. The chain carries TRBV28 and TRBJ2-7; TRBD1 agrees at 8 bases. Trimming removed 5 bases from V and 6 bases from J; junction bases left unmatched: 15. This CDR3 is 16 amino acids long. Germline assignment: CDR1 MDHEN and CDR2 SYDVKM.

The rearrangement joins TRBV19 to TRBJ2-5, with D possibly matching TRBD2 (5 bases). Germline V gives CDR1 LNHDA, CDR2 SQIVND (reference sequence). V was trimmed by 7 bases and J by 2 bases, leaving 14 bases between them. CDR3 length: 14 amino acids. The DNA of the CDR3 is TGTGCCAGTAATTACGGGGAACTACAAGAGACCCAGTACTTC. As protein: CASNYGELQETQYF.

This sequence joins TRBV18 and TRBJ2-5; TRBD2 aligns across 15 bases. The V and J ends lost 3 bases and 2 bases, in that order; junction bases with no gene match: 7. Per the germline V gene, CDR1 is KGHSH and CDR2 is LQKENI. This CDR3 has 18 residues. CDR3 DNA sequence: TGTGCCAGCTCACCTTGGGGACTAGCGGGAGGCATACAAGAGACCCAGTACTTC. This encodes CASSPWGLAGGIQETQYF.

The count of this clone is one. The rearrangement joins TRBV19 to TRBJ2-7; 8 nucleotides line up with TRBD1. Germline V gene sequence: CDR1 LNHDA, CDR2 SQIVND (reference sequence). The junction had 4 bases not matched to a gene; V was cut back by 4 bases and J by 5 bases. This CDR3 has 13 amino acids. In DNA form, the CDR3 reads TGTGCCAGTAGTACGACAGGGGCGGACGAGCAGTACTTC. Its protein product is CASSTTGADEQYF.

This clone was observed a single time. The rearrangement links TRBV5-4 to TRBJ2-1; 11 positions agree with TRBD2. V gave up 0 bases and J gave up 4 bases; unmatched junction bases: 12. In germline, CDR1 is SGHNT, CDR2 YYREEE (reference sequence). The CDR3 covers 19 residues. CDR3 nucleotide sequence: TGTGCCAGCAGCTTGGCCGCGGTAGCGGGAGGGGGAATTTACAATGAGCAGTTCTTC. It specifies CASSLAAVAGGGIYNEQFF.

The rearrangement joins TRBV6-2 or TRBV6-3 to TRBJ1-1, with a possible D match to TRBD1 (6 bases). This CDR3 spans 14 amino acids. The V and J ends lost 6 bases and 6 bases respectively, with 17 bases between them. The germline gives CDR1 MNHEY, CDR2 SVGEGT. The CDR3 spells CASSWTEVRAEAFF. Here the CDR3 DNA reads TGTGCCAGCAGCTGGACAGAAGTAAGAGCTGAAGCTTTCTTT.

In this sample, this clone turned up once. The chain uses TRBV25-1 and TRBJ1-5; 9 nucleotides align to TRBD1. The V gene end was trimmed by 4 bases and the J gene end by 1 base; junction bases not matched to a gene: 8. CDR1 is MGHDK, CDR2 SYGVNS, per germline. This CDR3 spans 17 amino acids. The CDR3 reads CASSGEGTGQSNQPQHF. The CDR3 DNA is TGTGCCAGCAGTGGGGAGGGGACAGGGCAAAGCAATCAGCCCCAGCATTTT.

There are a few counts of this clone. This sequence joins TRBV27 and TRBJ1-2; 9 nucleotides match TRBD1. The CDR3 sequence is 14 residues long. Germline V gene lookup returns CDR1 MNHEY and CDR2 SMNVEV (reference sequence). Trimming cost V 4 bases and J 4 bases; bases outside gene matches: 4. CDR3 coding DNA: TGTGCCAGCAGTTGGGGACAGGGCGGCTATGGCTACACCTTC. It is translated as CASSWGQGGYGYTF.

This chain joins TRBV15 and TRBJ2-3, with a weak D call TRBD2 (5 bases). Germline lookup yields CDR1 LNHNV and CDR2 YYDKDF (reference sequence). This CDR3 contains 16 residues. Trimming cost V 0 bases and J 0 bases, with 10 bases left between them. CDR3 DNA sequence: TGTGCCACCAGCAGAGATCCGGGATCGAGCACAGATACGCAGTATTTT. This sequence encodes CATSRDPGSSTDTQYF.

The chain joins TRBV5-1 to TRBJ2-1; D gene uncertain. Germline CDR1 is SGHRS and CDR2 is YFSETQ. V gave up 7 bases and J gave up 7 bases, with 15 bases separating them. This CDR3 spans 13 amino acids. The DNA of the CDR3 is TGCGCCAGCGATGACCAGACAACAAATGAGCAGTTCTTC. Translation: CASDDQTTNEQFF.

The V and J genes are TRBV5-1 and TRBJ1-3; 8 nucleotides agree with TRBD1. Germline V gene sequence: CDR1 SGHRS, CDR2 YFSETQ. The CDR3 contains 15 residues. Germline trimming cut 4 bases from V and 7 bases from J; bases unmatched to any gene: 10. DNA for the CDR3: TGCGCCAGCAGCCAACAGGGGGGACTGCGGAACACCATATATTTT. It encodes CASSQQGGLRNTIYF.

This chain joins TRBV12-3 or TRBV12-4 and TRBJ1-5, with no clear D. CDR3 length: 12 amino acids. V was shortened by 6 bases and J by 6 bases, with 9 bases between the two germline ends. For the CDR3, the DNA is TGTGCCAGCAGGAGGGTAGGTCAGCCCCAGCATTTT. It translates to CASRRVGQPQHF.